This entry lists 3 T cell receptor beta chains sequenced from one sample in a study of a mutant IDH1 vaccine in newly diagnosed glioma. Stated time point: week 35, safety follow-up. All doses held 300 ug of mutant IDH1 20-mer peptide, with topical imiquimod. No cognate antigen is known for these TCRs. Clones were sequenced by immunoSEQ multiplex PCR, and TCRdb holds only the in-frame ones, with some missing. Of around 60,000 clones in the sample, about four fifths were seen once. The specimen was PBMCs, collected from a glioma patient whose treatment included an IDH1 peptide vaccine. Receptors originate from a man in his forties with glioma.

This chain connects TRBV7-9 to TRBJ2-7; D gene unclear. CDR3 size: 12 residues. The V gene's germline CDR1 is SEHNR and CDR2 FQNEAQ (reference sequence). Trimming shortened V by 4 bases and J by 4 bases, and 8 bases separated the two germline ends. The CDR3 DNA follows: TGTGCCAGCAGCTCCCAGGTTTACGAGCAGTACTTC. Translated, it gives CASSSQVYEQYF.

The gene calls are TRBV5-4 and TRBJ1-2, with 8 bases identical to TRBD1. The ends lost 5 bases at V and 7 bases at J; junction bases unmatched: 10. Germline V gene sequence: CDR1 SGHNT, CDR2 YYREEE (reference sequence). The CDR3 sequence is 14 residues long. The CDR3 DNA reads as TGTGCCAGCAGTCTGACAGGACAGGGCGGTGGCTACACCTTC. It specifies CASSLTGQGGGYTF. The full variable domain, completed using reference TRBV5-4 and TRBJ1-2, is ETGVTQSPTHLIKTRGQQVTLRCSSQSGHNTVSWYQQALGQGPQFIFQYYREEENGRGNFPPRFSGLQFPNYSSELNVNALELDDSALYLCASSLTGQGGGYTFGSGTRLTVV.

V gene TRBV5-6 combines with J gene TRBJ2-5, with D tentatively TRBD1 (6 bases). The CDR3 extends over 14 amino acids. Germline loops: CDR1 SGHDT, CDR2 YYEEEE. V lost 4 bases and J 1 base, leaving 11 bases between the germline ends. The CDR3: CASSPTGFQETQYF. The CDR3 DNA reads TGTGCCAGCAGCCCCACAGGGTTCCAAGAGACCCAGTACTTC.